This paragraph reports one TCR beta chain. What it binds is not known. The use of a sample-barcoded 5' primer and a J-beta primer mix characterized a second PCR of about 7 to 12 cycles. TCRdb reanalysed the 5' RACE reads using MiXCR and keeps one entry per CDR3 protein. Among about 1,800,000 distinct CDR3 sequences listed, 28% were seen once. The data are from a study of blood T cells in healthy people across ages. Study-level points and caveats: TCR beta diversity per million T cells fell roughly linearly with age.

V was shortened by 11 bases and J by 6 bases, with 23 bases between the two germline ends. This CDR3 contains 14 residues. Per germline, CDR1 MNHEY and CDR2 SVGEGT. The sample taken for sequencing was blood. This TCR was recovered from a woman in her twenties or thirties in good health. The V call is TRBV6-2 or TRBV6-3, the J call TRBJ2-7; D may be TRBD2 (6 bases). CDR3 loop: CALSDLALFPEQYF. In DNA form, the CDR3 reads TGTGCCCTCAGCGACCTAGCGCTTTTTCCCGAGCAGTACTTC.